The rows below give T cell receptor beta chains drawn from one sample of a study of T cells and copy number aberrations in small-cell lung cancer. The assay was immunoSEQ multiplex PCR, and TCRdb's table has in-frame clones only and misses some. The sample lists 2,100 or so clones, 76% seen once, with more than 8% in the top ten. The specimen was tumor tissue. The receptors here all came from a man in his fifties or sixties with small cell lung cancer. CDR3s include the opening cysteine and the closing phenylalanine or tryptophan. D genes are given only for firm matches. Not all rows give a size; the values are once, few, many and, for expanded clones, a class.

J gene: TRBJ2-5
V gene: TRBV4-1
D gene: TRBD2
clone size: -
CDR3 protein: CASSQTSGGAQETQYF
CDR3 DNA: TGCGCCAGCAGCCAAACTAGCGGGGGGGCCCAAGAGACCCAGTACTTC

J gene: TRBJ2-2
V gene: TRBV4-3
D gene: TRBD1
clone size: large
CDR3 protein: CASSQATGATGELFF
CDR3 DNA: TGCGCCAGCAGCCAAGCCACAGGGGCCACCGGGGAGCTGTTTTTT

J gene: TRBJ2-1
V gene: TRBV5-1
D gene: -
clone size: -
CDR3 protein: CASTPDPSYSYNEQFF
CDR3 DNA: TGCGCCAGCACCCCGGACCCGAGTTACTCCTACAATGAGCAGTTCTTC

J gene: TRBJ2-7
V gene: TRBV7-9
D gene: -
clone size: -
CDR3 protein: CASSFTGSHEQYF
CDR3 DNA: TGTGCCAGCAGCTTCACAGGGAGCCACGAGCAGTACTTC

J gene: TRBJ2-7
V gene: TRBV4-1
D gene: TRBD1
clone size: -
CDR3 protein: CASSLRQGDYEQYF
CDR3 DNA: TGCGCCAGCAGCCTGAGACAGGGTGACTACGAGCAGTACTTC

J gene: TRBJ2-5
V gene: TRBV11-2
D gene: -
clone size: few
CDR3 protein: CASSSQGETQYF
CDR3 DNA: TGTGCCAGCAGCTCACAGGGAGAGACCCAATACTTC

J gene: TRBJ1-1
V gene: TRBV2
D gene: TRBD1
clone size: -
CDR3 protein: CASGGQEGTEAFF
CDR3 DNA: TGTGCCAGCGGGGGACAGGAGGGGACTGAAGCTTTCTTT

J gene: TRBJ1-2
V gene: TRBV2
D gene: -
clone size: once
CDR3 protein: CASSEDGKRAYGYTF
CDR3 DNA: TGTGCCAGCAGTGAGGACGGGAAAAGGGCCTATGGCTACACCTTC

J gene: TRBJ2-3
V gene: TRBV9
D gene: TRBD1
clone size: -
CDR3 protein: CASSPQTGRDTQYF
CDR3 DNA: TGTGCCAGCAGCCCCCAGACAGGGCGCGATACGCAGTATTTT

J gene: TRBJ2-3
V gene: TRBV6-5
D gene: -
clone size: once
CDR3 protein: CASRGLRTDTQYF
CDR3 DNA: TGTGCCAGCAGGGGACTTCGCACAGATACGCAGTATTTT

J gene: TRBJ2-4
V gene: TRBV19
D gene: -
clone size: -
CDR3 protein: CASSGTGSGLAKNIQYF
CDR3 DNA: TGTGCCAGTAGTGGAACAGGGTCAGGTTTAGCCAAAAACATTCAGTACTTC